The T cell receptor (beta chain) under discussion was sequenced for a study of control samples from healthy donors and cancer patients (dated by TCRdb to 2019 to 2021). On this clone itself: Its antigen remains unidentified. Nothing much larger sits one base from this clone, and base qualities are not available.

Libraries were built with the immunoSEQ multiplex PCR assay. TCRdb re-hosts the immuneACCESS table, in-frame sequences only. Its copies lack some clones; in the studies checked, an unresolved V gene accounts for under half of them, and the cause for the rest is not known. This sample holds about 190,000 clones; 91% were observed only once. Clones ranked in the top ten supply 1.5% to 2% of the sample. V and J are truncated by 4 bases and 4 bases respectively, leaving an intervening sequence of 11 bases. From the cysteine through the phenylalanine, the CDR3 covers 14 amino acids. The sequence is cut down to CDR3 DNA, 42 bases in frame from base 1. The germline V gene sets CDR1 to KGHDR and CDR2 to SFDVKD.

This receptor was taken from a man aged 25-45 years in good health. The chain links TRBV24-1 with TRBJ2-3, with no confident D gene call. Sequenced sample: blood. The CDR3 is CATSERPPADTQYF. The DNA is TGTGCCACCAGTGAACGCCCGCCGGCAGATACGCAGTATTTT.